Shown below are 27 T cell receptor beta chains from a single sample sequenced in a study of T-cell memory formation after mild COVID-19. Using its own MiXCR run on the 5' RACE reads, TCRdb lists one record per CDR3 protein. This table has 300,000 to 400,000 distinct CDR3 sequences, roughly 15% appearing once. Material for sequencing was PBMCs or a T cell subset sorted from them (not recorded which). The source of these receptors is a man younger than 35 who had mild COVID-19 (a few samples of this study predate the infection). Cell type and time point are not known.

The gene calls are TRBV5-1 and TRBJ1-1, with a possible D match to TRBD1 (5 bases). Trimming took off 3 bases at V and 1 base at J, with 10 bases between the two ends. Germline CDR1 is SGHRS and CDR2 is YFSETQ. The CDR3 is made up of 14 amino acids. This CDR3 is CASSSFRANTEAFF. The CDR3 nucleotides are TGCGCCAGCAGCTCCTTCAGGGCGAACACTGAAGCTTTCTTT.

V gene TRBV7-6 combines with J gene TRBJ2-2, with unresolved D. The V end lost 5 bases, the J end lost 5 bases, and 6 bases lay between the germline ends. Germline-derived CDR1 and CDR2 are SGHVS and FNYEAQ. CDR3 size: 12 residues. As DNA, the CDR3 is TGTGCCAGCAGCGAAATTACCGGGGAGCTGTTTTTT. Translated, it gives CASSEITGELFF.

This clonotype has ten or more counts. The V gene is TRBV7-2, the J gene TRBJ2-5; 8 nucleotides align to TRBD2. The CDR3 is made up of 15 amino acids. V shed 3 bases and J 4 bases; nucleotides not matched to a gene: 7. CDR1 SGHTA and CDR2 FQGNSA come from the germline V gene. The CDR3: CASSFQSGGGETQYF. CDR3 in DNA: TGTGCCAGCAGCTTCCAGAGCGGGGGCGGAGAGACCCAGTACTTC.

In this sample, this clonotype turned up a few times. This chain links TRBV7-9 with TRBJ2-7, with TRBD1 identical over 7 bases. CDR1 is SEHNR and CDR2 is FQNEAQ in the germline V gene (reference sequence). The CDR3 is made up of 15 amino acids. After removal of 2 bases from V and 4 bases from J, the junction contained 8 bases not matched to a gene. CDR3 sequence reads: CASSLSWDRPYEQYV. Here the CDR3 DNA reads TGTGCCAGCAGCTTATCCTGGGACAGACCATACGAGCAGTACGTC.

CDR3 DNA sequence: TGCAGCGTTGAACCAGGGGGTGGGAACACTGAAGCTTTCTTT. It codes for CSVEPGGGNTEAFF. The chain joins TRBV29-1 to TRBJ1-1; 7 bases fit TRBD1. This CDR3 has 14 residues. The germline V gene encodes CDR1 SQVTM and CDR2 ANQGSEA. The V and J ends lost 2 bases and 1 base, in that order; junction bases with no gene match: 4.

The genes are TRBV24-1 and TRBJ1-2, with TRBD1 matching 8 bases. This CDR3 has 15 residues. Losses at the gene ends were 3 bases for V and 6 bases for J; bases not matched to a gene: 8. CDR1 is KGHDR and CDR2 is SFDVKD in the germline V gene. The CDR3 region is CATSDPTMTGDGYTF. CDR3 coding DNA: TGTGCCACCAGTGATCCCACTATGACAGGGGATGGCTACACCTTC.

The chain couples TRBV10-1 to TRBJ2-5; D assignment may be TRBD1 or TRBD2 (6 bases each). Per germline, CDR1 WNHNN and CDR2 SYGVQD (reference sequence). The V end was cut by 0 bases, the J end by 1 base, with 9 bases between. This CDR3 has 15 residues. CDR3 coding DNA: TGCGCCAGCAGTGAGTCCGGGGGCCCCCAAGAGACCCAGTACTTC. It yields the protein CASSESGGPQETQYF.

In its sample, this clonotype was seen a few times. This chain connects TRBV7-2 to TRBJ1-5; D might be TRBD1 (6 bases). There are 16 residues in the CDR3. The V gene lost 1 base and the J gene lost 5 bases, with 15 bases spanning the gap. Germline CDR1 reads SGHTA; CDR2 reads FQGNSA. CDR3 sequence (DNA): TGTGCCAGCAGCTTAGGCGTCGGGGGCGAGGATCAGCCCCAGCATTTT. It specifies CASSLGVGGEDQPQHF.

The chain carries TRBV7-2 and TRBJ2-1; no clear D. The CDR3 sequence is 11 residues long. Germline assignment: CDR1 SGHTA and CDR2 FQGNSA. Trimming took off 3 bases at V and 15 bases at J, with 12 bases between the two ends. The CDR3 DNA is TGTGCCAGCAGCTTTTTGTCATTGGGGTTCTTC. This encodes CASSFLSLGFF.

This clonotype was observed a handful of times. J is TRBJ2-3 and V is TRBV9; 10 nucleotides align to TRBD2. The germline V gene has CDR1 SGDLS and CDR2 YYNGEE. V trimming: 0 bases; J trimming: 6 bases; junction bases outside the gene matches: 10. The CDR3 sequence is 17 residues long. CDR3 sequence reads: CASSVVGTSAPGDTQYF. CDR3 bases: TGTGCCAGCAGCGTAGTGGGGACTAGCGCGCCAGGGGATACGCAGTATTTT.

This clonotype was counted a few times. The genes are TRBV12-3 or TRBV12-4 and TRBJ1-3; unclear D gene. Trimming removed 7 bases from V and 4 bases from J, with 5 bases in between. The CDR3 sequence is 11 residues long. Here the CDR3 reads CASTSGNTIYF. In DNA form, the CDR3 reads TGTGCCAGCACCTCGGGAAACACCATATATTTT.

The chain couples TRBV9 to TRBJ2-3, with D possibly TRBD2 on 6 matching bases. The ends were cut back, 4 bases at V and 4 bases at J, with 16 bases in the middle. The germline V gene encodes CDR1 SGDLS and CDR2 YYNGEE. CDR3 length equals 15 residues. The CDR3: CASSHGGDPPDTQYF. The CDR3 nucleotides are TGTGCCAGCAGCCACGGAGGGGACCCCCCAGATACGCAGTATTTT. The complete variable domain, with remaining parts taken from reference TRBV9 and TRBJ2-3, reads DSGVTQTPKHLITATGQRVTLRCSPRSGDLSVYWYQQSLDQGLQFLIQYYNGEERAKGNILERFSAQQFPDLHSELNLSSLELGDSALYFCASSHGGDPPDTQYFGPGTRLTVL.

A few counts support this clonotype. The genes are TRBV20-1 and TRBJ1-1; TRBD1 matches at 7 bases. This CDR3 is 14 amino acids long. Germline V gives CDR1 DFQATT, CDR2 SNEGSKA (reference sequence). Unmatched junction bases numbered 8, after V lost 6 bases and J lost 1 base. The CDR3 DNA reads TGCAGTGCAAACAGGGGATCGAGGAACACTGAAGCTTTCTTT. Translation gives CSANRGSRNTEAFF.

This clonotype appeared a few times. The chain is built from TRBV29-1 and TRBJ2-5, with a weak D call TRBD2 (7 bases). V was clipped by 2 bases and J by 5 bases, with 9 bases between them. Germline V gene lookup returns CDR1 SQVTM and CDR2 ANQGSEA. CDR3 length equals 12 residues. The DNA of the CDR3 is TGCAGCGTTGAACGGGGGGCGGAGACCCAGTACTTC. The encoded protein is CSVERGAETQYF.

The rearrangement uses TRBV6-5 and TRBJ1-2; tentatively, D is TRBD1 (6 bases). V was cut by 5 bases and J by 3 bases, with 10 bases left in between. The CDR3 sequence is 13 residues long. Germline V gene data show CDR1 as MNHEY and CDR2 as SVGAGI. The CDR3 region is CASSPGADYGYTF. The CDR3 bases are TGTGCCAGCAGTCCGGGGGCCGACTATGGCTACACCTTC.

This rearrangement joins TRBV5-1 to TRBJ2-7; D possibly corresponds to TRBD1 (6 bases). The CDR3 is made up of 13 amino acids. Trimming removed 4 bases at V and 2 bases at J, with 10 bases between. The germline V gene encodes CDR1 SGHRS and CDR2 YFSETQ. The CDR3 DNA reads TGCGCCAGCAGCCTGAGGACAGCCTACGAGCAGTACTTC. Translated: CASSLRTAYEQYF.

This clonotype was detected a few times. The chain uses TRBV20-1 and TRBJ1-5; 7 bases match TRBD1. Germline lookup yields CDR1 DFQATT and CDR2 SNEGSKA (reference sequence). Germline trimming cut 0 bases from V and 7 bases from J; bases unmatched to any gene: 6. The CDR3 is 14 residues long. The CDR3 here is CSARDNRGDQPQHF. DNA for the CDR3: TGCAGTGCTAGAGATAACAGGGGAGACCAGCCCCAGCATTTT.

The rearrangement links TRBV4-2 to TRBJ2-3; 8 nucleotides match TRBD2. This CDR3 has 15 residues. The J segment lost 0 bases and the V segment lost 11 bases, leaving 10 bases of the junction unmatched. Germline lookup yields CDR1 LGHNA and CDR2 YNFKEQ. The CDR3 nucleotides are TGTGCCTCGGGCGGGGGGCGTAAAAGCACAGATACGCAGTATTTT. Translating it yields CASGGGRKSTDTQYF.

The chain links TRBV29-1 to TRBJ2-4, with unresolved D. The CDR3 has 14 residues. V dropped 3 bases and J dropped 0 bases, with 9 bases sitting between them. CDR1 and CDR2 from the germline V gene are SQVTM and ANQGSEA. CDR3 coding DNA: TGCAGCGTTGAGTTGGGCCTAGCCAAAAACATTCAGTACTTC. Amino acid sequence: CSVELGLAKNIQYF.

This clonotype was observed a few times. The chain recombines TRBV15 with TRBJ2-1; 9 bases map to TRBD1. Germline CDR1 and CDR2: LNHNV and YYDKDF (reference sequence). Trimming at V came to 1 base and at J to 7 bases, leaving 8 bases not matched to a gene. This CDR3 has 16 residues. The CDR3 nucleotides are TGTGCCACCAGCAGAGGCCCGACAGGGGGAATGAATGAGCAGTTCTTC. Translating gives CATSRGPTGGMNEQFF. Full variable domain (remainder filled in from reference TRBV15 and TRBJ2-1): DAMVIQNPRYQVTQFGKPVTLSCSQTLNHNVMYWYQQKSSQAPKLLFHYYDKDFNNEADTPDNFQSRRPNTSFCFLDIRSPGLGDTAMYLCATSRGPTGGMNEQFFGPGTRLTVL.

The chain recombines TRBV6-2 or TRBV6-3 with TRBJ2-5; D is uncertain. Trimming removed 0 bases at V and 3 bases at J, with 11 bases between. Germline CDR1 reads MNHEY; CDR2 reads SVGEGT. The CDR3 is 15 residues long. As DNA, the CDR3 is TGTGCCAGCAGTTACTCGATATCTCCCGAAGAGACCCAGTACTTC. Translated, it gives CASSYSISPEETQYF.

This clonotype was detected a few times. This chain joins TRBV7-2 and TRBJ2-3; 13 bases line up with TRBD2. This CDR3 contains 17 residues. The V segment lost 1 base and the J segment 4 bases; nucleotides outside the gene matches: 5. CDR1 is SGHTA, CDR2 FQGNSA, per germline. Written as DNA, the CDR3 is TGTGCCAGCAGCTTAGTGGGGACTAGCGGGGCATCAGATACGCAGTATTTT. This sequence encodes CASSLVGTSGASDTQYF.

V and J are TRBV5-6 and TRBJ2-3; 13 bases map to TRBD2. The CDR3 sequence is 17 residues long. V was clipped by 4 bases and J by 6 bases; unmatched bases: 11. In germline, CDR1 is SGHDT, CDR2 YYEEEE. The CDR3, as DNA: TGTGCCAGCAGCCTACTGTCGGGACTAGCGGGACGTGATACGCAGTATTTT. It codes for CASSLLSGLAGRDTQYF.

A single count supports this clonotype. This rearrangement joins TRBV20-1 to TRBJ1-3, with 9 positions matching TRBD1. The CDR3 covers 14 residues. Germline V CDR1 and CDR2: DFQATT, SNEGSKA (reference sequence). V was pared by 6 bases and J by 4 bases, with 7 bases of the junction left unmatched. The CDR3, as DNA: TGCAGTGCGATACAGGGGGCGCGAGGAAACACCATATATTTT. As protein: CSAIQGARGNTIYF.

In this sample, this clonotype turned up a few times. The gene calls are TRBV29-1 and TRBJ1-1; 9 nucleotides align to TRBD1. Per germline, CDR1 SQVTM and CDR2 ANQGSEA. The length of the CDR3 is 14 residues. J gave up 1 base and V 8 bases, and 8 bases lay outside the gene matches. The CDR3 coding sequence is TGCAGCACCATACAGGGGGCCGAGAACACTGAAGCTTTCTTT. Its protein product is CSTIQGAENTEAFF.

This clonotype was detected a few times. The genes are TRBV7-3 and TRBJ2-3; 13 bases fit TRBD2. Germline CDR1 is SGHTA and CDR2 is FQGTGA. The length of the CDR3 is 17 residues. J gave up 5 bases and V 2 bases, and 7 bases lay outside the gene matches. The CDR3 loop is CASSLLGTSGVKDTQYF. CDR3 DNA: TGTGCCAGCAGCTTACTCGGGACTAGCGGGGTAAAAGATACGCAGTATTTT.

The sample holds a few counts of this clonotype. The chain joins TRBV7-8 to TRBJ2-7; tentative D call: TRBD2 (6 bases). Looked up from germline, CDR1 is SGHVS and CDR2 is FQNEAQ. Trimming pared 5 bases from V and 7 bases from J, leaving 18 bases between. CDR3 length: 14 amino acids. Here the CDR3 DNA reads TGTGCCAGCAGCCCCGAAGCCGGGGGAACGGAGCAGTACGTC. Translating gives CASSPEAGGTEQYV.